Following are 27 T cell receptor beta chains from one sample sequenced in a study of T cells in Graves' hyperthyroidism and ophthalmopathy. TCR beta CDR3 regions were amplified from RNA transcripts. The HTBI primer set was used in a first-round RT-PCR of the TCR CDR3. A single record per CDR3 protein comes from TCRdb applying MiXCR to the multiplex PCR reads. This table holds roughly 170,000 distinct CDR3 sequences, about a sixth found once. Sequencing was carried out using blood. All receptors come from a woman aged 45 to 65 with Graves' hyperthyroidism.

The chain carries TRBV7-8 and TRBJ1-1; TRBD1 might be the D (6 bases). The CDR3 covers 18 residues. Trimming cost V 0 bases and J 0 bases, with 17 bases left between them. Germline CDR1 reads SGHVS; CDR2 reads FQNEAQ. The CDR3 here is CASSLAAGAGAMNTEAFF. The CDR3 DNA is TGTGCCAGCAGCTTAGCAGCGGGGGCGGGGGCCATGAACACTGAAGCTTTCTTT.

The genes are TRBV5-6 and TRBJ2-3; 7 nucleotides match TRBD1. The CDR3 is 16 residues long. Germline assignment: CDR1 SGHDT and CDR2 YYEEEE. Trimming at V came to 4 bases and at J to 0 bases, leaving 8 bases not matched to a gene. In DNA, the CDR3 is TGTGCCAGCAGCCCAAGGACAGGTTTCAGCACAGATACGCAGTATTTT. Translated, it gives CASSPRTGFSTDTQYF.

This clonotype was detected ten times or more. The rearrangement joins TRBV12-3 or TRBV12-4 to TRBJ2-3; D unclear. This CDR3 comprises 14 residues. Trimming left V 7 bases short and J 4 bases short, with 15 bases between. The CDR3: CASKGGLTADTQYF. In nucleotides, the CDR3 is TGTGCCAGCAAGGGTGGGTTAACTGCAGATACGCAGTATTTT.

Many counts were recorded for this clonotype. This chain links TRBV3-1 with TRBJ2-2; the match to TRBD2 covers 12 bases. The CDR3 runs 16 residues. With V trimmed by 5 bases and J by 2 bases, 3 bases remained unmatched. The germline V gene has CDR1 LGHDT and CDR2 YNNKEL (reference sequence). The CDR3 spells CASSSSGGANTGELFF. The CDR3 bases are TGTGCCAGCAGCTCTAGCGGGGGGGCAAACACCGGGGAGCTGTTTTTT.

This clonotype was seen repeatedly, ten times or more. The chain has TRBV28 and TRBJ1-4, with D possibly matching TRBD1 (6 bases). Germline CDR1 MDHEN, CDR2 SYDVKM. There are 14 residues in the CDR3. Trimming took off 8 bases at V and 3 bases at J, with 13 bases between the two ends. CDR3 loop: CASQRGGANEKLFF. CDR3 nucleotide sequence: TGTGCCAGCCAGAGGGGGGGGGCTAATGAAAAACTGTTTTTT.

Notes on this clonotype: Just one base apart from a much larger clone, this may be a read error. The chain carries TRBV2 and TRBJ2-5; weak D call: TRBD2 (7 bases). Germline-derived CDR1 and CDR2 are SNHLY and FYNNEI. V lost 6 bases and J 2 bases, leaving 16 bases between the germline ends. The CDR3 is made up of 15 amino acids. CDR3 in DNA: TGTGCCAGCAGGAAGAGGGGGGGACCGCAAGAGACCCAGTACTTC. This encodes CASRKRGGPQETQYF.

This clonotype has only a few counts. This rearrangement joins TRBV7-2 to TRBJ1-6; D may be TRBD1 (5 bases). The CDR3 consists of 14 residues. V lost 5 bases to trimming and J lost 9 bases, with 14 bases between them. Germline loops: CDR1 SGHTA, CDR2 FQGNSA. In nucleotides, the CDR3 is TGTGCCAGCAGCACCAGGGATGGGGCTTCACCCCTCCACTTT. It yields the protein CASSTRDGASPLHF.

This clonotype was seen many times. The chain employs TRBV11-2 and TRBJ2-5; perhaps TRBD2 as D (7 bases). Germline-derived CDR1 and CDR2 are SGHAT and FQNNGV. The germline V and J ends were trimmed by 2 bases and 5 bases, with 15 bases remaining between them. The CDR3 extends over 15 amino acids. The CDR3 sequence is CASSLSGGLYETQYF. Here the CDR3 DNA reads TGTGCCAGCAGCTTATCGGGGGGCCTTTACGAGACCCAGTACTTC.

This clonotype occurred a few times. The chain links TRBV10-2 to TRBJ1-6, with unresolved D. V lost 1 base and J lost 9, with 16 bases in between. The CDR3 covers 16 residues. Germline-derived CDR1 and CDR2 are WSHSY and SAAADI. CDR3 amino acids: CASSELKVAPGSPLHF. The CDR3 DNA follows: TGCGCCAGCAGTGAGTTGAAGGTTGCTCCTGGTTCACCCCTCCACTTT.

This clonotype appeared many times. This rearrangement joins TRBV27 to TRBJ2-1; D is tentatively TRBD1 or TRBD2 (5 bases each). Germline assignment: CDR1 MNHEY and CDR2 SMNVEV (reference sequence). V lost 5 bases and J 9 bases, leaving 11 bases between the germline ends. The CDR3 consists of 12 residues. The CDR3 spells CASSPTGTEQFF. The CDR3 DNA follows: TGTGCCAGCAGTCCGACTGGGACTGAGCAGTTCTTC.

This clonotype was observed a handful of times. This chain joins TRBV2 and TRBJ2-7, with a possible D match to TRBD1 (5 bases). This CDR3 has 12 amino acids. The germline V gene has CDR1 SNHLY and CDR2 FYNNEI. With 7 bases removed from V and 2 bases from J, the gap between germline ends came to 9 bases. The CDR3 reads CASKAGPYEQYF. The CDR3 DNA reads TGTGCCAGCAAAGCAGGGCCCTACGAGCAGTACTTC.

Concerning this clonotype itself: Just one base apart from a much larger clone, this may be a read error. As the CDR3 is not closed by the conserved phenylalanine or tryptophan, this likely results from a read error. Here the CDR3 DNA reads TGTGCCAGTAGTATCTCGTGGTTGGGGCGAAAATCACCCCTCCACCTT. Translation: CASSISWLGRKSPLHL. The chain employs TRBV19 and TRBJ1-6, with a weak D call TRBD1 (5 bases). Trimming left V 3 bases short and J 10 bases short, with 19 bases between. The CDR3 spans 16 residues. CDR1 and CDR2 from the germline V gene are LNHDA and SQIVND (reference sequence).

At least ten counts were recorded for this clonotype. This chain links TRBV13 with TRBJ1-3; tentative D call: TRBD1 (6 bases). The CDR3 covers 15 residues. CDR1 is PRHDT, CDR2 FYEKMQ, per germline (reference sequence). V was shortened by 5 bases and J by 2 bases, with 13 bases between the two germline ends. The CDR3 DNA sequence: TGTGCCAGCAGCCCGCGGGGGGGGCCTGGAAACACCATATATTTT. Its protein is CASSPRGGPGNTIYF.

The rearrangement joins TRBV18 to TRBJ2-3, with 11 bases that match TRBD2. V was pared by 3 bases and J by 1 base, with 6 bases of the junction left unmatched. Germline-derived CDR1 and CDR2 are KGHSH and LQKENI. The CDR3 has 17 residues. The CDR3 sequence: CASSPRLAGGRTDTQYF. CDR3 nucleotides: TGTGCCAGCTCACCCCGGCTAGCGGGGGGCCGCACAGATACGCAGTATTTT.

This clonotype was seen at least ten times. The gene calls are TRBV5-8 and TRBJ1-2; D is undetermined. CDR3 length: 13 residues. CDR1 SGHTS and CDR2 YDEGEE come from the germline V gene. Trimming took off 2 bases at V and 6 bases at J, with 11 bases between the two ends. The chain's CDR3 is CASSFGGYDGYTF. The CDR3 nucleotides are TGTGCCAGCAGCTTTGGTGGGTACGATGGCTACACCTTC. Variable domain in full (rest from reference TRBV5-8 and TRBJ1-2): EAGVTQSPTHLIKTRGQQATLRCSPISGHTSVYWYQQALGLGLQFLLWYDEGEERNRGNFPPRFSGRQFPNYSSELNVNALELEDSALYLCASSFGGYDGYTFGSGTRLTVV.

This clonotype has a count of ten or more. The V call is TRBV19, the J call TRBJ2-2, with TRBD1 matching 7 bases. The V and J ends lost 4 bases and 4 bases, in that order; junction bases with no gene match: 6. The CDR3 runs to 15 residues. Germline CDR1 reads LNHDA; CDR2 reads SQIVND (reference sequence). CDR3 in DNA: TGTGCCAGTAGTACAAGGACAGGTCGCACCGGGGAGCTGTTTTTT. Translated, it gives CASSTRTGRTGELFF.

This clonotype was detected ten times or more. The gene calls are TRBV28 and TRBJ1-1; D not resolved. The V end was cut by 4 bases, the J end by 5 bases, with 8 bases between. The germline CDR1 and CDR2 sequences are MDHEN and SYDVKM. This CDR3 is 12 amino acids long. CDR3 bases: TGTGCCAGCAGTTATCGCCTTACTGAAGCTTTCTTT. Protein: CASSYRLTEAFF. The complete variable domain, with remaining parts taken from reference TRBV28 and TRBJ1-1, reads DVKVTQSSRYLVKRTGEKVFLECVQDMDHENMFWYRQDPGLGLRLIYFSYDVKMKEKGDIPEGYSVSREKKERFSLILESASTNQTSMYLCASSYRLTEAFFGQGTRLTVV.

The CDR3 nucleotides read TGTGCCAGCAGCCAGCTAGCGGGAGCGGCCGAGCAGTACTTC. Its translation: CASSQLAGAAEQYF. The chain links TRBV7-2 to TRBJ2-7, with 10 bases aligning to TRBD2. The CDR3 has 14 amino acids. Germline-derived CDR1 and CDR2 are SGHTA and FQGNSA. Losses at the gene ends were 5 bases for V and 6 bases for J; bases not matched to a gene: 7.

At least ten counts were recorded for this clonotype. This chain uses TRBV19 with TRBJ1-2; no clear D gene. Germline V gene sequence: CDR1 LNHDA, CDR2 SQIVND (reference sequence). The CDR3 is made up of 14 amino acids. The germline V and J ends were trimmed by 4 bases and 5 bases, with 14 bases remaining between them. The CDR3 nucleotides read TGTGCCAGTAGTAATCGACAAAGGGCGTATGGCTACACCTTC. Its protein is CASSNRQRAYGYTF.

The table lists this clonotype with many counts. V and J are TRBV12-3 or TRBV12-4 and TRBJ2-2; D is possibly TRBD1 or TRBD2 (5 bases each). Trimming left V 7 bases short and J 7 bases short, with 10 bases between. This CDR3 spans 12 amino acids. CDR3 coding DNA: TGTGCCAGCAACGGGGACGGCGGGGAGCTGTTTTTT. This encodes CASNGDGGELFF.

This clonotype appeared many times. The chain is built from TRBV2 and TRBJ2-1, with D unclear. Germline CDR1 SNHLY, CDR2 FYNNEI. Between the trimmed V and J ends, which lost 6 bases and 4 bases, there was a span of 10 bases. The CDR3 has 13 residues. The CDR3 DNA is TGTGCCAGCAGACCCACAGAATACAATGAGCAGTTCTTC. This encodes CASRPTEYNEQFF.

The V call is TRBV5-1, the J call TRBJ2-5; 7 nucleotides line up with TRBD1. J gave up 3 bases and V 6 bases, and 8 bases lay outside the gene matches. This CDR3 comprises 14 residues. CDR1 and CDR2 from the germline V gene are SGHRS and YFSETQ. In nucleotides, the CDR3 is TGCGCCAGCACACTAGGACAGGCCAAAGAGACCCAGTACTTC. Residues: CASTLGQAKETQYF.

The rearrangement joins TRBV4-3 to TRBJ2-1; perhaps TRBD2 as D (7 bases). V lost 3 bases to trimming and J lost 13 bases, with 13 bases between them. CDR3 length: 12 residues. Germline V lookup: CDR1 LGHNA, CDR2 YSLEER. This CDR3 reads CASSHEGGLQFF. The CDR3 DNA reads as TGCGCCAGCAGCCACGAAGGGGGACTACAGTTCTTC.

This clonotype was seen many times. The V and J genes are TRBV2 and TRBJ2-1; no clear D. Germline values: CDR1 SNHLY, CDR2 FYNNEI. V lost 7 bases and J 8 bases, leaving 18 bases between the germline ends. CDR3 size: 14 residues. CDR3 region: CASKTSARSDEQFF. In DNA form, the CDR3 reads TGTGCCAGCAAAACGTCGGCCCGATCGGATGAGCAGTTCTTC.

This clonotype was counted at least ten times. CDR3 amino acids: CASRRDVQPQHF. The CDR3 DNA is TGTGCCAGCAGGCGGGACGTACAGCCCCAGCATTTT. The chain recombines TRBV28 with TRBJ1-5, with D perhaps matching TRBD1 (5 bases). Trimming stripped 6 bases from V and 7 bases from J, with 10 bases between. Germline CDR1 MDHEN, CDR2 SYDVKM. The CDR3 covers 12 residues.

The sample holds many counts of this clonotype. For the CDR3, the DNA is TGTGCCAGCAGCTCCTCCGGGACTAGATACAATGAGCAGTTCTTC. Translated: CASSSSGTRYNEQFF. The chain has TRBV6-1 and TRBJ2-1, with 8 positions matching TRBD2. Looked up from germline, CDR1 is MNHNS and CDR2 is SASEGT. The J segment lost 4 bases and the V segment lost 6 bases, leaving 8 bases of the junction unmatched. The CDR3 is 15 residues long.

V and J are TRBV7-8 and TRBJ1-4; unclear D gene. CDR3 length: 20 residues. CDR1 is SGHVS and CDR2 is FQNEAQ in the germline V gene. Trimming removed 0 bases from V and 4 bases from J, with 24 bases in between. The CDR3 bases are TGTGCCAGCAGCTTAGCCTTAGCCCCGGGTCTAGATTTGGTTAATGAAAAACTGTTTTTT. This codes for CASSLALAPGLDLVNEKLFF.